A selection of T cell receptor beta chains follows, all from one sample in a study of blood T cell repertoires in COVID-19. The table came from immunoSEQ multiplex PCR; TCRdb's copy has only in-frame clones and leaves some out. Here the sample spans about 150,000 clones, around 90% being singletons. The specimen sequenced was peripheral blood. These receptors were taken from a woman aged 45-65 years with acute or convalescent COVID-19. Each CDR3 is given with its conserved first and last residue. The order of the fields is J gene, clone size, V gene, D gene, CDR3 DNA, CDR3 protein. A D gene is named only where the DNA matches it firmly. Not all rows give a size; the values are once, few, many and, for expanded clones, a class.

J gene: TRBJ2-7; clone size: .; V gene: TRBV19; D gene: TRBD1; CDR3 DNA: TGTGCCAGTAGGCCCGGGACAGCTTCCTACGAGCAGTACTTC; CDR3 protein: CASRPGTASYEQYF
J gene: TRBJ2-2; clone size: .; V gene: TRBV29-1; D gene: TRBD2; CDR3 DNA: TGCAGCGGTGCAACTAGCGGAGGTGGAACCGGGGAGCTGTTTTTT; CDR3 protein: CSGATSGGGTGELFF
J gene: TRBJ2-7; clone size: .; V gene: TRBV11-3; D gene: .; CDR3 DNA: TGTGCCAGCAGCTTAGGGAGGGATGGGTACGAGCAGTACTTC; CDR3 protein: CASSLGRDGYEQYF
J gene: TRBJ1-2; clone size: .; V gene: TRBV7-9; D gene: .; CDR3 DNA: TGTGCCAGCAGCCCTAGCGCTACGGGGCGAGGCTACACCTTC; CDR3 protein: CASSPSATGRGYTF
J gene: TRBJ1-2; clone size: .; V gene: TRBV5-5; D gene: TRBD1; CDR3 DNA: TGTGCCAGCAGCTTGTTGACAGGGAGTGGCTACACCTTC; CDR3 protein: CASSLLTGSGYTF
J gene: TRBJ1-3; clone size: .; V gene: TRBV7-3; D gene: .; CDR3 DNA: TGTGCCAGCAGCTTAGGCGAGGGGGACACCATATATTTT; CDR3 protein: CASSLGEGDTIYF
J gene: TRBJ2-1; clone size: .; V gene: TRBV12-5; D gene: TRBD2; CDR3 DNA: TGTGCTAGTGGTTTGTCAGCTGACGGGGGGGGTAACTCCTACAATGAGCAGTTCTTC; CDR3 protein: CASGLSADGGGNSYNEQFF
J gene: TRBJ2-3; clone size: .; V gene: TRBV2; D gene: .; CDR3 DNA: TGTGCCAGCTCCTCGTCCGGAGATACGCAGTATTTT; CDR3 protein: CASSSSGDTQYF
J gene: TRBJ1-2; clone size: few; V gene: TRBV27; D gene: .; CDR3 DNA: TGTGCCAGCAGGAGCAGAGACACGCGCGATGGCTACACCTTC; CDR3 protein: CASRSRDTRDGYTF
J gene: TRBJ1-6; clone size: .; V gene: TRBV19; D gene: TRBD1; CDR3 DNA: TGTGCCAGTAGGGCTTGGACAGGGGAGACACCCCTCCACTTT; CDR3 protein: CASRAWTGETPLHF
J gene: TRBJ1-3; clone size: .; V gene: TRBV10-3; D gene: TRBD1; CDR3 DNA: TGTGCCATCAGTGAGTTGGGACAGGGGAGTGGAAACACCATATATTTT; CDR3 protein: CAISELGQGSGNTIYF
J gene: TRBJ1-2; clone size: .; V gene: TRBV30; D gene: TRBD1; CDR3 DNA: TGTGCCTGGAGTGTAGGGGGACAGGGCGTCGGCTACACCTTC; CDR3 protein: CAWSVGGQGVGYTF
J gene: TRBJ2-6; clone size: .; V gene: TRBV9; D gene: .; CDR3 DNA: TGTGCCAGCAGCTCCGCGGGGTCCAACGTCCTGACTTTC; CDR3 protein: CASSSAGSNVLTF
J gene: TRBJ2-3; clone size: once; V gene: TRBV20-1; D gene: .; CDR3 DNA: TGCAGTGCTAGTGGGCGGGTTAGCACAGATACGCAGTATTTT; CDR3 protein: CSASGRVSTDTQYF